This TCR beta chain was identified during a study of cytomegalovirus exposure and HLA in healthy donors. General study findings and limits: Researchers counted about 150 TCR beta chains as cytomegalovirus-associated.

The PCR used 60 Vbeta and 13 Jbeta primers. Sequenced by immunoSEQ multiplex PCR; TCRdb stores in-frame clones only, minus some. The sample contains more than 130,000 clones, 80% of which appear only once. With 0 bases removed from V and 8 bases from J, the gap between germline ends came to 13 bases. The CDR3 is made up of 14 amino acids. The V gene's germline CDR1 is MNHEY and CDR2 SVGAGI. As regards this clone: What it recognizes is unknown.

This TCR derives from a male donor in good health and CMV-seronegative. V and J are TRBV6-5 and TRBJ1-2, with a tentative D call TRBD1 (5 bases). Sample: PBMCs. The CDR3 DNA follows: TGTGCCAGCAGTTACTCGGCGGCAGGGAAGGGCTACACCTTC. Translating it yields CASSYSAAGKGYTF.